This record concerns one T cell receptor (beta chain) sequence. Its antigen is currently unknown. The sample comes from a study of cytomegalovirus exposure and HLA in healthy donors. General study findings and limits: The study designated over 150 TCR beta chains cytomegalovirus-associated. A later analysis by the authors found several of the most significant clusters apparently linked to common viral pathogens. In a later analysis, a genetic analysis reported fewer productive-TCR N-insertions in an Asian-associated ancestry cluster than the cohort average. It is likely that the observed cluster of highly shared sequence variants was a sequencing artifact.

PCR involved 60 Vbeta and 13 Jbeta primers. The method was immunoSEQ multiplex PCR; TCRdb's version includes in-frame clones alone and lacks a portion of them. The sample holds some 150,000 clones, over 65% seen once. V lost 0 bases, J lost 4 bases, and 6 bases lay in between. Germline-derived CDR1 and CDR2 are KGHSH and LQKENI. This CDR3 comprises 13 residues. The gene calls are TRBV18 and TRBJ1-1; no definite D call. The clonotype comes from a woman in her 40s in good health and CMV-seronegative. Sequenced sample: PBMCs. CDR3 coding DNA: TGTGCCAGCTCACCACCACCGGGCACTGAAGCTTTCTTT. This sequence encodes CASSPPPGTEAFF.